The 29 T cell receptor beta chains presented below share a single source sample, sequenced in a study of blood T cell repertoires in COVID-19. The assay was immunoSEQ multiplex PCR, and TCRdb's table has in-frame clones only and misses some. Among about 150,000 clones listed, 82% were seen once. The sequencing input was peripheral blood. Receptors originate from a woman of 80 years or more with active or convalescent COVID-19.

This clone occurred once. The rearrangement joins TRBV15 to TRBJ1-1; no reliable D call. Trimming left V 0 bases short and J 1 base short, with 15 bases between. Germline loops: CDR1 LNHNV, CDR2 YYDKDF (reference sequence). This CDR3 has 17 residues. The CDR3 region has the DNA TGTGCCACCAGCAGAGATCAGGCACGGTCAGGGAACACTGAAGCTTTCTTT. It is translated as CATSRDQARSGNTEAFF.

V and J are TRBV7-3 and TRBJ2-1, with a possible D match to TRBD1 (7 bases). The CDR3 covers 16 residues. V lost 5 bases and J lost 3, with 17 bases in between. Germline lookup yields CDR1 SGHTA and CDR2 FQGTGA. The CDR3 loop is CASSPPGGLGYNEQFF. CDR3 bases: TGTGCCAGCAGCCCACCAGGGGGGCTGGGCTACAATGAGCAGTTCTTC.

CDR3: CASSSDRGAFF. CDR3 DNA sequence: TGTGCCAGCAGCTCCGACAGAGGAGCTTTCTTT. The chain employs TRBV28 and TRBJ1-1; D perhaps matches TRBD1 (5 bases). V was clipped by 6 bases and J by 10 bases, with 12 bases between them. Germline V gives CDR1 MDHEN, CDR2 SYDVKM. The CDR3 extends over 11 amino acids.

This chain uses TRBV19 with TRBJ2-7; D perhaps matches TRBD2 (5 bases). CDR1 is LNHDA and CDR2 is SQIVND in the germline V gene (reference sequence). This CDR3 contains 15 residues. Between the trimmed V and J ends, which lost 6 bases and 1 base, there was a span of 16 bases. The CDR3 reads CASSPPGWRSYEQYF. DNA of the CDR3: TGTGCCAGTAGCCCGCCGGGGTGGAGGTCCTACGAGCAGTACTTC.

This clone has just one count. The chain recombines TRBV28 with TRBJ2-7; 11 bases align to TRBD2. The trim removed 6 bases at V and 7 bases at J, leaving 11 bases unmatched. CDR1 MDHEN and CDR2 SYDVKM come from the germline V gene. The CDR3 spans 15 residues. DNA for the CDR3: TGTGCCAGCAGGTCCCCGGGACTAGCGGAAGTTGAGCAGTACTTC. Translation: CASRSPGLAEVEQYF.

This clone appeared a single time. V is TRBV19 and J is TRBJ2-1, with a weak D call TRBD2 (6 bases). V lost 5 bases, J lost 7 bases, and 18 bases lay in between. This CDR3 region has 15 residues. Looked up from germline, CDR1 is LNHDA and CDR2 is SQIVND (reference sequence). The CDR3 DNA follows: TGTGCCAGTAGTCCCCTGGGGAGGCAGAAGAATGAGCAGTTCTTC. Protein sequence: CASSPLGRQKNEQFF.

This chain uses TRBV15 with TRBJ1-1; a weak D match, TRBD1 (5 bases). The CDR3 sequence is 16 residues long. Trimming shortened V by 0 bases and J by 8 bases, and 19 bases separated the two germline ends. Germline V gene lookup returns CDR1 LNHNV and CDR2 YYDKDF (reference sequence). The CDR3 nucleotides read TGTGCCACCAGCAGAGATCTTAACCGGGGGTCCCGAGAAGCTTTCTTT. It is translated as CATSRDLNRGSREAFF.

The rearrangement joins TRBV19 to TRBJ2-3, with 9 bases lining up with TRBD2. Germline CDR1 LNHDA, CDR2 SQIVND (reference sequence). This CDR3 contains 15 residues. J lost 4 bases, V lost 5 bases, and 7 bases had no gene match. In nucleotides, the CDR3 is TGTGCCAGTAGTCGACTAGCGGAACTGGCAGATACGCAGTATTTT. This encodes CASSRLAELADTQYF.

This chain links TRBV2 with TRBJ1-5; D is possibly TRBD1 (6 bases). V was pared by 5 bases and J by 3 bases, with 8 bases between. There are 13 residues in the CDR3. Germline values: CDR1 SNHLY, CDR2 FYNNEI. The DNA for the CDR3 is TGTGCCAGCAGTTACAGGGTCAATCAGCCCCAGCATTTT. The encoded protein is CASSYRVNQPQHF.

The CDR3 sequence is CASNQGAGNTIYF. The CDR3 bases are TGCGCCAGCAACCAGGGGGCGGGAAACACCATATATTTT. J is TRBJ1-3 and V is TRBV5-1; 8 nucleotides line up with TRBD1. This CDR3 has 13 residues. V dropped 6 bases and J dropped 4; count of bases not matched to a gene: 3. CDR1 is SGHRS and CDR2 is YFSETQ in the germline V gene.

V is TRBV5-1 and J is TRBJ2-2; D is undetermined. Trimming pared 7 bases from V and 0 bases from J, leaving 22 bases between. Per germline, CDR1 SGHRS and CDR2 YFSETQ. The CDR3 length is 18 residues. The CDR3 reads CASSPYPSHLTNTGELFF. CDR3 nucleotides: TGCGCCAGCTCCCCGTACCCCTCCCATCTAACGAACACCGGGGAGCTGTTTTTT.

The CDR3 sequence is CASSARGSGNTIYF. As DNA, the CDR3 is TGTGCCAGCAGCGCTAGGGGTTCTGGAAACACCATATATTTT. This chain uses TRBV7-9 with TRBJ1-3; TRBD1 might be the D (5 bases). Trimming removed 5 bases from V and 1 base from J, with 9 bases in between. The germline V gene has CDR1 SEHNR and CDR2 FQNEAQ (reference sequence). The CDR3 is made up of 14 amino acids.

This clone has at least ten counts. The chain employs TRBV9 and TRBJ2-1; possibly TRBD2 for D (5 bases). Deletions cut 4 bases from V and 12 bases from J, with 14 bases between. Germline V gives CDR1 SGDLS, CDR2 YYNGEE. The CDR3 extends over 12 amino acids. The CDR3 here is CASSLTGKGQFF. As DNA, the CDR3 is TGTGCCAGCAGCTTGACGGGGAAGGGGCAGTTCTTC.

This clone was seen a handful of times. The chain uses TRBV27 and TRBJ1-1; the D gene is possibly TRBD1 (5 bases). The CDR3 consists of 14 residues. Germline V gene data show CDR1 as MNHEY and CDR2 as SMNVEV (reference sequence). Trimming took off 1 base at V and 6 bases at J, with 12 bases between the two ends. In DNA form, the CDR3 reads TGTGCCAGCAGTTTATTGGGGGGAGCGGCTGAAGCTTTCTTT. It is translated as CASSLLGGAAEAFF.

This chain joins TRBV9 and TRBJ1-6; maybe TRBD1 (6 bases). The ends were cut back, 2 bases at V and 7 bases at J, with 13 bases in the middle. The germline V gene has CDR1 SGDLS and CDR2 YYNGEE. The CDR3 spans 15 residues. For the CDR3, the DNA is TGTGCCAGCAGCGTTTCTACAGGGTGGAATTCACCCCTCCACTTT. The encoded protein is CASSVSTGWNSPLHF.

This chain uses TRBV10-1 with TRBJ1-2; TRBD1 matches 8 bases. CDR1 and CDR2 from the germline V gene are WNHNN and SYGVQD (reference sequence). Trimming at V came to 0 bases and at J to 9 bases, leaving 6 bases not matched to a gene. The CDR3 consists of 14 residues. As DNA, the CDR3 is TGCGCCAGCAGTGAGTCAGTGACAGGGGAAAGCTACACCTTC. Its protein is CASSESVTGESYTF.

The rearrangement uses TRBV3-1 (or the pseudogene TRBV3-2) and TRBJ2-5, with 7 bases identical to TRBD1. V dropped 0 bases and J dropped 5; count of bases not matched to a gene: 6. CDR1 and CDR2 (germline): LGHDT, YNNKEL (reference sequence). CDR3 length: 15 amino acids. This chain's CDR3 is CASSQDTGEWETQYF. CDR3 DNA: TGTGCCAGCAGCCAAGACACAGGGGAGTGGGAGACCCAGTACTTC.

The CDR3 nucleotides are TGTGCCATTTGGGAAGTTTCCGAGGGACTCGGCTACACCTTC. Amino acids: CAIWEVSEGLGYTF. J is TRBJ1-2 and V is TRBV10-3, with D perhaps matching TRBD1 (5 bases). V was cut by 9 bases and J by 8 bases, with 22 bases left in between. From germline, CDR1 is ENHRY and CDR2 SYGVKD. This CDR3 comprises 14 residues.

This clone was observed once. This rearrangement joins TRBV9 to TRBJ2-7; 9 positions match TRBD1. From germline, CDR1 is SGDLS and CDR2 YYNGEE. There are 14 residues in the CDR3. V lost 3 bases, J lost 4 bases, and 5 bases stayed unmatched. The CDR3 DNA follows: TGTGCCAGCAGCGGGGGACAGGGAGTTTACGAGCAGTACTTC. Translating gives CASSGGQGVYEQYF.

This rearrangement joins TRBV10-3 to TRBJ1-2; 7 bases are shared with TRBD1. CDR1 and CDR2 from the germline V gene are ENHRY and SYGVKD. V lost 5 bases to trimming and J lost 8 bases; unmatched junction nucleotides: 8. The CDR3 contains 13 residues. The CDR3 here is CAISSLQGDGYTF. In nucleotides, the CDR3 is TGTGCCATCAGTTCACTCCAGGGGGACGGCTACACCTTC.

This chain joins TRBV7-6 and TRBJ2-3; 14 nucleotides line up with TRBD2. This CDR3 has 20 amino acids. Per the germline V gene, CDR1 is SGHVS and CDR2 is FNYEAQ. V lost 1 base to trimming and J lost 0 bases; unmatched junction nucleotides: 9. CDR3 nucleotides: TGTGCCAGCAGCTTAGAGGTTAGGACTAGCGGGAGGAGGAGCACAGATACGCAGTATTTT. Its protein is CASSLEVRTSGRRSTDTQYF.

The chain couples TRBV5-1 to TRBJ1-3; TRBD1 matches 7 bases. CDR3 size: 17 residues. Germline V CDR1 and CDR2: SGHRS, YFSETQ. V dropped 4 bases and J dropped 2; count of bases not matched to a gene: 12. In nucleotides, the CDR3 is TGCGCCAGCAGCAATCCGACAGGGCCGGCGGCTGGAAACACCATATATTTT. Translated, it gives CASSNPTGPAAGNTIYF.

This clone was recorded only once. The chain carries TRBV5-1 and TRBJ2-3, with 9 bases aligning to TRBD2. This CDR3 comprises 16 residues. With 5 bases clipped from V and 4 bases from J, the junction kept 11 bases outside the gene matches. The germline V gene has CDR1 SGHRS and CDR2 YFSETQ. CDR3 sequence reads: CASSLSGTSWADTQYF. The CDR3 coding sequence is TGCGCCAGCAGTCTCTCCGGGACTAGCTGGGCAGATACGCAGTATTTT.

V gene TRBV19 combines with J gene TRBJ2-7; 7 nucleotides agree with TRBD2. The J segment lost 3 bases and the V segment lost 2 bases, leaving 7 bases of the junction unmatched. CDR1 LNHDA and CDR2 SQIVND come from the germline V gene (reference sequence). The CDR3 has 15 amino acids. This chain's CDR3 is CASSISGTRDYEQYF. The CDR3 nucleotides are TGTGCCAGTAGTATAAGCGGGACCCGGGACTACGAGCAGTACTTC.

A note on this clone: Its ends do not fully match the called genes, so a read error is possible. Other DNA sequences in the same sample also yield this CDR3. V is TRBV5-1 and J is TRBJ2-1, with D tentatively TRBD2 (5 bases). CDR1 and CDR2 from the germline V gene are SGHRS and YFSETQ. The CDR3 is 15 amino acids. CDR3 nucleotide sequence: TGCGCCAGCAGCTTGGCAAGCGGCGCCTACAACGAGCAGTTCTTC. It is translated as CASSLASGAYNEQFF.

The rearrangement uses TRBV7-2 and TRBJ2-7, with D uncertain. Germline V CDR1 and CDR2: SGHTA, FQGNSA. CDR3 length equals 14 residues. V lost 5 bases to trimming and J lost 1 base, with 12 bases between them. The CDR3 sequence is CASSPSLVSYEQYF. In DNA, the CDR3 is TGTGCCAGCAGCCCTTCTCTAGTGTCCTACGAGCAGTACTTC.

This clone was counted only a few times. The CDR3: CASSRDPGTEAFF. Here the CDR3 DNA reads TGTGCCAGCAGCCGCGATCCTGGCACTGAAGCTTTCTTT. This sequence joins TRBV6-5 and TRBJ1-1; D is uncertain. The CDR3 has 13 residues. V dropped 6 bases and J dropped 4 bases, with 12 bases sitting between them. In germline, CDR1 is MNHEY, CDR2 SVGAGI.

The chain carries TRBV5-1 and TRBJ1-1, with no clear D. The germline gives CDR1 SGHRS, CDR2 YFSETQ. There are 13 residues in the CDR3. Trimming removed 5 bases at V and 6 bases at J, with 14 bases between. In nucleotides, the CDR3 is TGCGCCAGCAGGGCCGGGGAGGGCGCTGAAGCTTTCTTT. This sequence encodes CASRAGEGAEAFF.

The chain uses TRBV27 and TRBJ2-7; D ambiguous. The CDR3 has 15 amino acids. The V gene lost 3 bases and the J gene lost 0 bases, with 12 bases spanning the gap. The germline gives CDR1 MNHEY, CDR2 SMNVEV (reference sequence). CDR3 in DNA: TGTGCCAGCAGTTTGATTGGTTCTAGCTCCTACGAGCAGTACTTC. As protein: CASSLIGSSSYEQYF.